These T cell receptor beta chains were read from a single sample in a study of T cell repertoires in cytomegalovirus infection. TCRdb reanalysed the reads using MiXCR and keeps one entry per CDR3 protein. The profile shows some 220,000 distinct CDR3 sequences, approximately 6.7% of them singletons. Material for sequencing was PBMCs. All receptors come from a human donor in good health (CMV status not recorded). Some clones in this sample may be carry-over from other donors' samples. The CDR3 runs from the conserved cysteine through the conserved F or W. The D gene is left open where the match is weak. Size is omitted from some rows. Given values are once, few, many or a class for expanded clones.

clone_size | j_call | v_call | d_call | cdr3_length | cdr3_aa | cdr3_nt
many | TRBJ2-7 | TRBV23-1 | TRBD2 | 16 | CASSPQRGGITYEQYF | TGCGCCAGCAGTCCCCAACGGGGAGGGATTACCTACGAGCAGTACTTC
many | TRBJ1-5 | TRBV28 | . | 12 | CASSYSNQPQHF | TGTGCCAGCTCCTATAGCAATCAGCCCCAGCATTTT
many | TRBJ1-6 | TRBV7-6 | . | 15 | CASRLTAGGESPLHF | TGTGCCAGCAGACTCACGGCCGGGGGCGAATCACCCCTCCACTTT
many | TRBJ2-1 | TRBV14 | TRBD2 | 17 | CASSQVKLAGGPSEQFF | TGTGCCAGCAGCCAAGTCAAACTAGCGGGGGGACCTAGTGAGCAGTTCTTC
many | TRBJ2-1 | TRBV5-1 | TRBD2 | 17 | CASSGLTSGFSYNEQFF | TGCGCCAGCAGCGGATTAACTAGCGGCTTCTCCTACAATGAGCAGTTCTTC
many | TRBJ2-1 | TRBV14 | . | 15 | CASSHSGRAYNEQFF | TGTGCCAGCAGCCATAGCGGCCGTGCCTACAATGAGCAGTTCTTC
many | TRBJ1-5 | TRBV28 | . | 10 | CAIGNQPQHF | TGTGCCATCGGTAATCAGCCCCAGCATTTT
many | TRBJ2-3 | TRBV5-1 | . | 15 | CASSKGDWAGDTQYF | TGCGCCAGCAGCAAGGGGGACTGGGCGGGAGATACGCAGTATTTT
many | TRBJ1-5 | TRBV28 | TRBD1 | 16 | CASSFRWDRIDQPQHF | TGTGCCAGCAGTTTTAGGTGGGACAGGATTGATCAGCCCCAGCATTTT
many | TRBJ1-1 | TRBV20-1 | . | 15 | CSARDKGRGGTEAFF | TGCAGTGCTAGAGATAAAGGCAGAGGGGGGACTGAAGCTTTCTTT
many | TRBJ1-5 | TRBV28 | TRBD1 | 15 | CASSLRGQGIQPQHF | TGTGCCAGCAGTTTAAGGGGACAGGGGATTCAGCCCCAGCATTTT
few | TRBJ2-1 | TRBV14 | . | 15 | CASSLPGRANNEQFF | TGTGCCAGCAGCCTCCCCGGAAGGGCTAACAATGAGCAGTTCTTC
. | TRBJ1-1 | TRBV5-6 | TRBD1 | 13 | CASSLQGGSEAFF | TGTGCCAGCAGCTTACAGGGGGGCAGTGAAGCTTTCTTT
many | TRBJ1-1 | TRBV2 | . | 12 | CASKGVFTEAFF | TGTGCCAGCAAGGGGGTCTTCACTGAAGCTTTCTTT
many | TRBJ1-1 | TRBV11-2 | . | 13 | CASTLDPNTEAFF | TGTGCCAGCACCCTCGACCCGAACACTGAAGCTTTCTTT
many | TRBJ1-1 | TRBV15 | . | 13 | CATSRLERTEAFF | TGTGCCACCAGCAGACTGGAACGCACTGAAGCTTTCTTT
. | TRBJ2-2 | TRBV12-3/TRBV12-4 | . | 15 | CATRDSQLDTGELFF | TGTGCCACCCGGGACTCACAATTGGACACCGGGGAGCTGTTTTTT
many | TRBJ2-1 | TRBV7-2 | TRBD2 | 16 | CASSLALAGVGNEQFF | TGTGCCAGCAGCTTGGCACTAGCGGGGGTAGGAAATGAGCAGTTCTTC
many | TRBJ2-3 | TRBV20-1 | TRBD2 | 14 | CSASGGMATDTQYF | TGCAGTGCTAGCGGGGGGATGGCCACAGATACGCAGTATTTT
. | TRBJ1-2 | TRBV20-1 | . | 12 | CSAREDYYGYTF | TGCAGTGCTAGAGAGGACTACTATGGCTACACCTTC
many | TRBJ2-5 | TRBV7-2 | . | 15 | CASSLIGHSGETQYF | TGTGCCAGCAGCTTAATTGGACATTCGGGAGAGACCCAGTACTTC
many | TRBJ1-5 | TRBV20-1 | TRBD1 | 14 | CSAGGTGGGQPQHF | TGCAGTGCCGGGGGAACAGGGGGCGGTCAGCCCCAGCATTTT
many | TRBJ2-2 | TRBV20-1 | . | 12 | CSARNKYGELFF | TGCAGTGCTAGAAACAAGTACGGGGAGCTGTTTTTT
many | TRBJ2-7 | TRBV14 | . | 11 | CASSQAYEQYF | TGTGCCAGCAGCCAAGCATACGAGCAGTACTTC
many | TRBJ2-6 | TRBV29-1 | TRBD1 | 15 | CSVLTGFSGANVLTF | TGCAGCGTTCTGACAGGGTTCTCTGGGGCCAACGTCCTGACTTTC
many | TRBJ1-5 | TRBV5-6 | . | 14 | CASSGGPANQPQHF | TGTGCCAGCAGCGGGGGACCGGCCAATCAGCCCCAGCATTTT
many | TRBJ2-3 | TRBV20-1 | . | 15 | CSALDPQQAADTQYF | TGCAGTGCCCTCGATCCCCAGCAGGCGGCAGATACGCAGTATTTT
many | TRBJ2-5 | TRBV20-1 | TRBD2 | 14 | CSARAPAGGETQYF | TGCAGTGCTAGGGCCCCAGCGGGGGGGGAGACCCAGTACTTC
many | TRBJ1-1 | TRBV11-2 | . | 13 | CASSFGVATEAFF | TGTGCCAGCAGCTTTGGGGTGGCCACTGAAGCTTTCTTT